Listed here are 15 T cell receptor beta chains from one sample, sequenced in a study of T-cell memory formation after mild COVID-19. TCRdb recomputed calls from the 5' RACE reads with MiXCR, one row per CDR3 protein. In the table there are 400,000 to 500,000 distinct CDR3 sequences, around 20% of which are singletons. Sequenced sample: PBMCs or a T cell subset sorted from them (not recorded which). The receptors come from an adult woman who had mild COVID-19 (a few samples of this study predate the infection). Cell type and time point are not known.

This clonotype occurred many times. In DNA form, the CDR3 reads TGTGCCAGCAGCTTAGACCGGAGATACGAGCAGTACTTC. Encoded protein: CASSLDRRYEQYF. The chain carries TRBV7-9 and TRBJ2-7, with unresolved D. CDR1 and CDR2 (germline): SEHNR, FQNEAQ (reference sequence). The CDR3 covers 13 residues. The V gene lost 1 base and the J gene lost 4 bases, with 8 bases spanning the gap.

The chain couples TRBV3-1 to TRBJ1-2; no clear D. Per germline, CDR1 LGHDT and CDR2 YNNKEL (reference sequence). The CDR3 totals 16 residues. V lost 4 bases to trimming and J lost 4 bases, with 19 bases between them. DNA for the CDR3: TGTGCCAGCAGCCCCCGAGGGAGGCAATACCTCTATGGCTACACCTTC. It translates to CASSPRGRQYLYGYTF. The full variable domain, completed using reference TRBV3-1 and TRBJ1-2, is DTAVSQTPKYLVTQMGNDKSIKCEQNLGHDTMYWYKQDSKKFLKIMFSYNNKELIINETVPNRFSPKSPDKAHLNLHINSLELGDSAVYFCASSPRGRQYLYGYTFGSGTRLTVV.

This clonotype was observed a handful of times. The rearrangement links TRBV7-2 to TRBJ2-5, with 12 positions matching TRBD2. The CDR3 covers 18 residues. Losses at the gene ends were 5 bases for V and 4 bases for J; bases not matched to a gene: 14. Germline V gene lookup returns CDR1 SGHTA and CDR2 FQGNSA. CDR3 DNA sequence: TGTGCCAGCAGCCCTCGGACTAGCGGGACCGCCGGCCGAGAGACCCAGTACTTC. This translates into CASSPRTSGTAGRETQYF.

This clonotype was seen only a few times. This chain links TRBV4-3 with TRBJ2-1; 10 nucleotides match TRBD2. The CDR3 has 16 residues. The V segment lost 0 bases and the J segment 6 bases; nucleotides outside the gene matches: 5. CDR1 LGHNA and CDR2 YSLEER come from the germline V gene. This CDR3 reads CASSQDWASGGNEQFF. DNA of the CDR3: TGCGCCAGCAGCCAAGATTGGGCTAGCGGGGGCAATGAGCAGTTCTTC.

This clonotype was detected a few times. The rearrangement joins TRBV6-5 to TRBJ2-1; TRBD1 aligns across 8 bases. This CDR3 has 15 amino acids. Germline loops: CDR1 MNHEY, CDR2 SVGAGI. V gave up 2 bases and J gave up 4 bases; unmatched junction bases: 4. CDR3 protein: CASSYQGAAYNEQFF. The CDR3 region has the DNA TGTGCCAGCAGTTACCAGGGGGCCGCTTACAATGAGCAGTTCTTC.

In this sample, this clonotype turned up a few times. The chain's CDR3 is CARNWPRPLNEQFF. The CDR3 DNA follows: TGCGCCAGAAACTGGCCTAGGCCGCTTAATGAGCAGTTCTTC. The chain has TRBV5-1 and TRBJ2-1; D uncertain. CDR1 and CDR2 (germline): SGHRS, YFSETQ. V was pared by 8 bases and J by 7 bases, with 19 bases between. The CDR3 has 14 residues.

This clonotype was counted a few times. The rearrangement uses TRBV5-1 and TRBJ2-3; D not certain. The V end was cut by 5 bases, the J end by 0 bases, with 13 bases between. The CDR3 covers 15 residues. Germline CDR1 and CDR2: SGHRS and YFSETQ. The CDR3 DNA reads TGCGCCAGCAGTAACGGCATACTGAGCACAGATACGCAGTATTTT. Protein product: CASSNGILSTDTQYF.

Ten or more counts support this clonotype. The V and J genes are TRBV20-1 and TRBJ1-2; 8 nucleotides match TRBD1. Germline V gene sequence: CDR1 DFQATT, CDR2 SNEGSKA (reference sequence). CDR3 length: 12 amino acids. With V trimmed by 4 bases and J by 7 bases, 5 bases remained unmatched. CDR3 in DNA: TGCAGTGCTAACCGCGGACAGGGTGGCTACACCTTC. Its translation is CSANRGQGGYTF.

This clonotype was detected only a few times. The rearrangement uses TRBV11-2 and TRBJ2-7; D is ambiguous. CDR1 SGHAT and CDR2 FQNNGV come from the germline V gene. CDR3 length: 15 amino acids. The V gene lost 5 bases and the J gene lost 5 bases, with 19 bases spanning the gap. CDR3 in DNA: TGTGCCAGCAGCCCAGGAGACATTGGGATTGACGAGCAGTACTTC. Its protein product is CASSPGDIGIDEQYF.

Only a few counts were recorded for this clonotype. This chain joins TRBV14 and TRBJ1-1; 10 nucleotides line up with TRBD1. Germline assignment: CDR1 SGHDN and CDR2 FVKESK. V shed 1 base and J 7 bases; nucleotides not matched to a gene: 12. The CDR3 covers 17 residues. The CDR3 sequence is CASSQGWDRGPYGEAFF. The CDR3 DNA is TGTGCCAGCAGCCAAGGTTGGGACAGGGGACCATACGGTGAAGCTTTCTTT.

The gene calls are TRBV5-6 and TRBJ1-3; D is undetermined. The CDR3 consists of 17 residues. The germline gives CDR1 SGHDT, CDR2 YYEEEE. V was cut by 0 bases and J by 4 bases, with 17 bases left in between. The chain's CDR3 is CASSLDRRQALGNTIYF. CDR3 DNA: TGTGCCAGCAGCTTGGACCGTCGGCAAGCTCTGGGAAACACCATATATTTT.

This clonotype occurred a few times. V is TRBV7-2 and J is TRBJ2-1; 10 bases are shared with TRBD2. J gave up 1 base and V 5 bases, and 5 bases lay outside the gene matches. The length of the CDR3 is 16 residues. Germline lookup yields CDR1 SGHTA and CDR2 FQGNSA. The CDR3 loop reads CASSRPSGSSYNEQFF. The CDR3 DNA is TGTGCCAGCAGCCGACCTAGCGGGAGTTCCTACAATGAGCAGTTCTTC. The full variable domain, its missing parts supplied by reference TRBV7-2 and TRBJ2-1, is GAGVSQSPSNKVTEKGKDVELRCDPISGHTALYWYRQSLGQGLEFLIYFQGNSAPDKSGLPSDRFSAERTGGSVSTLTIQRTQQEDSAVYLCASSRPSGSSYNEQFFGPGTRLTVL.

The chain is built from TRBV7-2 and TRBJ2-3; possible D gene TRBD2, 6 bases. Germline V CDR1 and CDR2: SGHTA, FQGNSA. The CDR3 has 13 amino acids. Trimming pared 5 bases from V and 14 bases from J, leaving 20 bases between. The CDR3 protein is CASSPSAGPTTYF. The CDR3 coding sequence is TGTGCCAGCAGCCCTTCAGCGGGCCCCACGACGTATTTT.

This rearrangement joins TRBV12-3 or TRBV12-4 to TRBJ2-7; 7 nucleotides match TRBD2. Trimming cost V 6 bases and J 5 bases; bases outside gene matches: 22. The CDR3 loop spans 18 amino acids. This CDR3 is CASSPTGGRYSAHHEQYF. The CDR3 coding sequence is TGTGCCAGCAGCCCCACCGGCGGGAGATACTCTGCCCACCACGAGCAGTACTTC.

This clonotype has more than one count but fewer than ten. V usage is TRBV5-1 and J usage is TRBJ2-7; no clear D gene. V lost 4 bases and J 2 bases, leaving 16 bases between the germline ends. The CDR3 runs to 15 residues. Germline assignment: CDR1 SGHRS and CDR2 YFSETQ. The CDR3 protein is CASSPREQLTYEQYF. CDR3 DNA: TGCGCCAGCAGCCCGAGAGAACAGCTGACCTACGAGCAGTACTTC.